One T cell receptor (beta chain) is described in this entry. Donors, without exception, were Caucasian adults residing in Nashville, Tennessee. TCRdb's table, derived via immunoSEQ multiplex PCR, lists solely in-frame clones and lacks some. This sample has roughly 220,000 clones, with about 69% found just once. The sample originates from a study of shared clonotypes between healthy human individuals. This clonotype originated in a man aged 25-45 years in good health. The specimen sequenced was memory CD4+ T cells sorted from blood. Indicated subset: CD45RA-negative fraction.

CDR3 coding DNA: TGTGCCAGCAGCTTTGACAGGGACTGGGCTCGGGAGCAGTACTTC. It specifies CASSFDRDWAREQYF. V and J are TRBV5-4 and TRBJ2-7; a possible D gene is TRBD1 (7 bases). Germline CDR1 reads SGHNT; CDR2 reads YYREEE (reference sequence). The V end was cut by 2 bases, the J end by 7 bases, with 19 bases between. The CDR3 has 15 residues.